The subject of this entry is one T cell receptor (beta chain). The germline CDR1 and CDR2 sequences are MDHEN and SYDVKM. This CDR3 spans 13 amino acids. Trimming took 4 bases from V and 1 from J, leaving 8 bases between them. Seattle patients were enrolled while actively infected and followed longitudinally. This record belongs to a study of blood T cell repertoires in COVID-19. For the study at large: Sources were T cells, B-cell-depleted T cells, or PBMCs; the material itself was cDNA or gDNA.

Here immunoSEQ multiplex PCR was the method, and the copy in TCRdb shows in-frame clones only, minus some. Of about 69,000 clones detected, approximately 80% appear once; the ten largest clones hold roughly 14%. Sequenced material: peripheral blood. The clonotype was recovered from a middle-aged man with COVID-19, enrolled during active disease. V and J are TRBV28 and TRBJ2-7, with D possibly being TRBD1 (6 bases). In DNA form, the CDR3 reads TGTGCCAGCAGTTCAGGACAGTCCTACGAGCAGTACTTC. The encoded protein is CASSSGQSYEQYF.